This TCR beta chain stems from a study of post-analysis software for immune sequencing data. Overall study results and limits: Roughly 5 TRBV segments (TRBV5-6, TRBV5-1 and TRBV20-1 among them) occurred more frequently in patients than in controls.

CDR1 DFQATT and CDR2 SNEGSKA come from the germline V gene (reference sequence). CDR3 size: 13 residues. This clonotype occurred once. What it binds is not known. Researchers reported that TCR beta cDNA libraries carried unique molecular identifiers. Yield was some 540,000 cDNA molecules from roughly 0.93 to 9.6 million T cells. A single record per CDR3 protein comes from TCRdb applying MiXCR to the PCR reads. The table includes hundreds of thousands of distinct CDR3 sequences, around 50% detected once. The sample comprised blood. The chain couples TRBV20-1 to TRBJ2-4, with a tentative D call TRBD2 (6 bases). Near its end, the DNA agrees better with TRBJ2-7, so the J call may be wrong. The clonotype originates from a girl aged 10 to 17 with multiple sclerosis. The CDR3 is CSARGTTYTEQYF. CDR3 coding DNA: TGCAGTGCTAGAGGGACTACTTACACCGAGCAGTACTTC.